This T cell receptor (beta chain) was sequenced in a study of cytomegalovirus exposure and HLA in healthy donors. About the research overall: Earlier, approximately 190 million T cells were analyzed, and some 120 million unique TCR beta sequences were found among them. Whole-study findings and limits: Researchers catalogued about 150 TCR beta chains as cytomegalovirus-associated. In the analysis, some V segments, TRBV6-2 and TRBV6-3 included, were excluded as indistinguishable. There were several of the most significant clusters that appeared linked to common viral pathogens in a later analysis.

The trim removed 6 bases at V and 2 bases at J, leaving 0 bases unmatched. The CDR3 runs to 14 residues. The V gene's germline CDR1 is MNHEY and CDR2 SVGAGI. It was with 60 Vbeta and 13 Jbeta primers that the PCR ran. Data came from immunoSEQ multiplex PCR; TCRdb stores just in-frame clones and leaves some out. The sample contains 190,000 or so clones, more than 65% of which appear only once. In the case of this clone: Its antigen is not identified.

The TCR comes from a girl aged 10-17 years in good health and CMV-seropositive. V is TRBV6-5 and J is TRBJ1-5, with TRBD1 matching over 11 bases. The sequencing sample was made of PBMCs. CDR3 loop: CASRGQGGNQPQHF. The CDR3 DNA follows: TGTGCCAGCAGGGGACAGGGGGGCAATCAGCCCCAGCATTTT.